This T cell receptor beta chain was identified in a study of T cells in Graves' hyperthyroidism and ophthalmopathy. General observations from the study: The model foresaw ophthalmopathy a median around 6.8 months prior to onset. Expanded thyroid clonotypes (above 0.001) were mostly also found in blood.

Researchers amplified the TCR beta CDR3 regions from RNA transcripts. Using the HTBI primer set, a first-round RT-PCR was run on the TCR CDR3. Via MiXCR, TCRdb re-called the multiplex PCR reads, giving one row per CDR3 protein. This sample has about 250,000 distinct CDR3 sequences, with 20% to 25% found just once. Exclusion of a patient resulted from uncontrolled infection, other autoimmune disease, pregnancy or lactation. Worth noting for this clonotype: Its specificity is not known.

Germline loops: CDR1 SNHLY, CDR2 FYNNEI. The V segment lost 0 bases and the J segment 6 bases; nucleotides outside the gene matches: 9. This CDR3 comprises 17 residues. The chain is built from TRBV2 and TRBJ2-1; the match to TRBD2 covers 9 bases. This clonotype was sampled from a man aged 25 to 40 with Graves' ophthalmopathy. The sequenced sample was blood. CDR3 DNA sequence: TGTGCCAGCAGTGAAGCGTTCGGCGGGAGGGGAGGCAATGAGCAGTTCTTC. It yields the protein CASSEAFGGRGGNEQFF.